This TCR beta chain was captured by sequencing in a study of T cell responses to AZD1222 COVID-19 vaccine. Investigators merged groups given second doses at roughly 4 or roughly 12 weeks. Germline V lookup: CDR1 MNHEY, CDR2 SVGAGI. CDR3 size: 14 residues. Trimming removed 7 bases from V and 2 bases from J, with 12 bases in between. TCRdb's copy holds only in-frame clones and misses some; the assay was immunoSEQ multiplex PCR. The top ten clones hold roughly 0.5% of a sample with 250,000 to 300,000 clones, 94% of them seen once. The rearrangement links TRBV6-5 to TRBJ1-5, with D possibly matching TRBD1 (5 bases). The sequences come from peripheral blood, collected 28 days after the second AZD1222 dose. This TCR was recovered from an adult who received the AZD1222 COVID-19 vaccine. CDR3 loop: CASNRLGGNQPQHF. In DNA, the CDR3 is TGTGCCAGCAACCGCCTAGGGGGCAATCAGCCCCAGCATTTT.